This paragraph reports one T cell receptor (beta chain). The sample is drawn from a study of cytomegalovirus exposure and HLA in healthy donors. The PCR was carried out with 60 Vbeta primers and 13 Jbeta primers. The method was immunoSEQ multiplex PCR; TCRdb's version includes in-frame clones alone and lacks a portion of them. The table shows over 150,000 clones, with 70% to 90% occurring only once. The CDR3 totals 13 residues. Germline-derived CDR1 and CDR2 are MNHNS and SASEGT. Between the trimmed V and J ends, which lost 6 bases and 5 bases, there was a span of 13 bases. The sequenced sample consisted of PBMCs. The receptor comes from a girl aged 10 to 17 in good health and CMV-seropositive. The J gene is TRBJ2-5, the V gene TRBV6-1, with D possibly being TRBD1 (5 bases). DNA for the CDR3: TGTGCCAGCAGGAGCCAGGGTTCGGAGACCCAGTACTTC. Amino acids: CASRSQGSETQYF.